This T cell receptor (beta chain) emerged from a study of blood T cell repertoires in COVID-19. The data were produced by immunoSEQ multiplex PCR, yet TCRdb's version contains in-frame clones alone and is incomplete. The table includes more than 85,000 clones, 70% to 90% detected once. CDR1 LGHDT and CDR2 YNNKEL come from the germline V gene (reference sequence). V lost 1 base, J lost 6 bases, and 1 base stayed unmatched. This CDR3 has 14 residues. This TCR derives from a woman of 80 years or more with acute or convalescent COVID-19. The chain links TRBV3-1 (or the pseudogene TRBV3-2) to TRBJ2-3, with 10 nucleotides matching TRBD2. The sequencing input was peripheral blood. The CDR3 region has the DNA TGTGCCAGCAGCCAAGTTAGCGGGGGGGATACGCAGTATTTT. Encoded protein: CASSQVSGGDTQYF.